Below, 11 T cell receptor beta chains from the same sample are listed, as sequenced in a study of sequential checkpoint blockade in melanoma. Treatment meaning: randomized to nivolumab then ipilimumab (arm A) or the reverse (arm B). TCRdb's copy holds only in-frame clones and misses some; the assay was immunoSEQ multiplex PCR. The sample yields about 22,000 clones, roughly 80% seen once. The material was CD8+ T cells sorted from blood (inferred from file names), obtained from a patient given nivolumab and ipilimumab in sequence. The receptor set was obtained from a human donor with melanoma.

The chain carries TRBV5-4 and TRBJ1-1, with TRBD1 identical over 8 bases. Germline CDR1 SGHNT, CDR2 YYREEE (reference sequence). With 4 bases clipped from V and 0 bases from J, the junction kept 14 bases outside the gene matches. CDR3 size: 18 residues. The CDR3 nucleotides read TGTGCCAGCAGCCCAGAAGCCGGGACAGGAGACGTGAACACTGAAGCTTTCTTT. Its protein product is CASSPEAGTGDVNTEAFF.

The chain combines TRBV5-1 with TRBJ2-1, with 9 bases aligning to TRBD2. CDR3 length: 14 residues. In germline, CDR1 is SGHRS, CDR2 YFSETQ. V shed 4 bases and J 5 bases; nucleotides not matched to a gene: 4. CDR3 DNA sequence: TGCGCCAGCAGCCCGCGGGGGGGAAACAATGAGCAGTTCTTC. Its protein is CASSPRGGNNEQFF.

This chain connects TRBV29-1 to TRBJ1-2, with D perhaps TRBD1 (6 bases). CDR3 length equals 13 residues. The germline CDR1 and CDR2 sequences are SQVTM and ANQGSEA. V shed 0 bases and J shed 2 bases, with 7 bases lying between them. For the CDR3, the DNA is TGCAGCGTTGAAGAAGGACAGAACTATGGCTACACCTTC. Amino acids: CSVEEGQNYGYTF.

CDR3 loop: CASSGRQGSYEQYF. CDR3 DNA: TGTGCCAGCAGCGGAAGACAGGGCTCCTACGAGCAGTACTTC. This sequence joins TRBV9 and TRBJ2-7; TRBD1 agrees at 7 bases. The CDR3 contains 14 residues. Germline V gene data show CDR1 as SGDLS and CDR2 as YYNGEE. The junction had 3 bases not matched to a gene; V was cut back by 3 bases and J by 0 bases.

V and J are TRBV5-5 and TRBJ1-2; 9 positions match TRBD1. After removal of 2 bases from V and 8 bases from J, the junction contained 7 bases not matched to a gene. The CDR3 length is 14 residues. CDR1 and CDR2 (germline): SGHKS, YYEKEE (reference sequence). This CDR3 is CASSLPGQGGGYTF. CDR3 sequence (DNA): TGTGCCAGCAGCTTACCGGGACAGGGAGGCGGCTACACCTTC.

The CDR3 loop is CASTGRSSYEQYF. CDR3 DNA sequence: TGTGCCAGCACGGGGAGGAGCTCCTACGAGCAGTACTTC. The chain is built from TRBV7-9 and TRBJ2-7; a possible D gene is TRBD2 (6 bases). CDR1 and CDR2 (germline): SEHNR, FQNEAQ (reference sequence). V dropped 7 bases and J dropped 0 bases, with 10 bases sitting between them. The CDR3 extends over 13 amino acids.

V and J are TRBV9 and TRBJ2-1, with D unresolved. The CDR3 length is 11 residues. Germline CDR1 reads SGDLS; CDR2 reads YYNGEE. V was clipped by 0 bases and J by 8 bases, with 3 bases between them. The CDR3 is CASSVADEQFF. The CDR3 nucleotides are TGTGCCAGCAGCGTAGCCGATGAGCAGTTCTTC.

This chain uses TRBV19 with TRBJ2-3, with a tentative D call TRBD2 (5 bases). CDR3 length: 15 amino acids. Germline loops: CDR1 LNHDA, CDR2 SQIVND (reference sequence). Trimming left V 5 bases short and J 1 base short, with 13 bases between. The CDR3: CASSLSGIRTDTQYF. The DNA of the CDR3 is TGTGCCAGTAGTTTGTCGGGGATCCGCACAGATACGCAGTATTTT.

The chain has TRBV6-5 and TRBJ2-7; 8 positions agree with TRBD1. This CDR3 region has 15 residues. Germline-derived CDR1 and CDR2 are MNHEY and SVGAGI. The V gene end was trimmed by 5 bases and the J gene end by 0 bases; junction bases not matched to a gene: 6. CDR3 nucleotide sequence: TGTGCCAGCAGTCGGGACAGGTGGGACTCCTACGAGCAGTACTTC. It yields the protein CASSRDRWDSYEQYF.

About this clone: The same CDR3 arises from other DNA sequences in this sample as well. The gene calls are TRBV9 and TRBJ2-7; 7 bases are a match to TRBD2. V was pared by 0 bases and J by 3 bases, with 3 bases of the junction left unmatched. This CDR3 comprises 14 residues. Germline V gene lookup returns CDR1 SGDLS and CDR2 YYNGEE. CDR3: CASSVAGGGYEQYF. In DNA form, the CDR3 reads TGTGCCAGCAGCGTAGCTGGGGGGGGCTACGAGCAGTACTTC.

This chain uses TRBV27 with TRBJ1-6; 10 positions agree with TRBD1. CDR3 size: 15 residues. Germline loops: CDR1 MNHEY, CDR2 SMNVEV (reference sequence). The ends lost 3 bases at V and 10 bases at J; junction bases unmatched: 6. CDR3 loop: CASSFSGQGLSPLHF. The DNA for the CDR3 is TGTGCCAGCAGTTTCTCGGGACAGGGGTTGTCACCCCTCCACTTT.